This T cell receptor (beta chain) originates from a study of blood T cells in healthy people across ages. It was with a sample-barcoded 5' primer and a J-beta primer mix that a second PCR of about 6 to 11 cycles was run. TCRdb called the 5' RACE reads again in MiXCR, with one record for every CDR3 protein. The table has some 1.1 million distinct CDR3 sequences, about two fifths seen once. The germline V and J ends were trimmed by 7 bases and 2 bases, with 11 bases remaining between them. Looked up from germline, CDR1 is MNHEY and CDR2 is SVGAGI. The CDR3 length is 13 residues. The V and J genes are TRBV6-5 and TRBJ1-2, with D uncertain. The sequence was obtained from a young man in good health. The sequenced sample consisted of blood. The CDR3 here is CASIGAGNYGYTF. The CDR3, as DNA: TGTGCCAGCATAGGTGCGGGAAACTATGGCTACACCTTC.